What follows is one T cell receptor beta chain and its context. Its target is unknown. The sample belongs to a study of T cell responses to AZD1222 COVID-19 vaccine. The CDR3 consists of 12 residues. CDR1 and CDR2 (germline): SGHRS, YFSETQ. Trimming left V 4 bases short and J 2 bases short, with 7 bases between. General study results and limits: White British people made up most donors, females outnumbered males, and clonal diversity was possibly underestimated. Breadth and depth of Spike-specific TCRs rose after two AZD1222 doses.

Measured with immunoSEQ multiplex PCR; TCRdb has only the in-frame clones, and not every one. Of about 120,000 clones in the sample, about 88% were seen once. The V call is TRBV5-1, the J call TRBJ2-7; tentatively, D is TRBD1 (5 bases). The clonotype originates from an adult in good health. Sample: peripheral blood, taken on day 0 of AZD1222 vaccination. The CDR3 protein is CASSLDTYEQYF. In DNA, the CDR3 is TGCGCCAGCAGCCTGGACACCTACGAGCAGTACTTC.